The sequence of this T cell receptor beta chain was determined in a study of T cells in localized non-small cell lung cancer. This CDR3 has 16 residues. The V gene end was trimmed by 7 bases and the J gene end by 8 bases; junction bases not matched to a gene: 19. Per the germline V gene, CDR1 is MDHEN and CDR2 is SYDVKM. Clones were sequenced by immunoSEQ multiplex PCR, and TCRdb holds only the in-frame ones, with some missing. The sample contains over 70,000 clones, 85% to 90% of which appear only once. This clone was observed a few times. This chain joins TRBV28 and TRBJ1-2; 7 bases fit TRBD1. The sample was peripheral blood, taken before any cancer treatment. The sequence derives from a male donor older than 55 with stage III squamous cell lung carcinoma. The CDR3 is CASMSDPGTATSGYTF. The CDR3 nucleotides are TGTGCCAGCATGTCCGATCCTGGGACAGCGACCTCAGGCTACACCTTC.